This record looks at one T cell receptor beta chain sequence and its context. Its antigen is not identified. Amplification used 60 Vbeta primers and 13 Jbeta primers. Measured with immunoSEQ multiplex PCR; TCRdb has only the in-frame clones, and not every one. This table has over 100,000 clones, about 61% appearing once. This record belongs to a study of cytomegalovirus exposure and HLA in healthy donors. Study findings and constraints: Common viral pathogens were later found to be apparently linked to several of the most significant clusters.

This CDR3 has 13 amino acids. The ends were cut back, 3 bases at V and 4 bases at J, with 7 bases in the middle. CDR1 SGHRS and CDR2 YFSETQ come from the germline V gene. Sequenced input: PBMCs. The sequence was obtained from a middle-aged woman in good health and CMV-seronegative. The rearrangement joins TRBV5-1 to TRBJ1-4; D ambiguous. CDR3 nucleotides: TGCGCCAGCAGCTCCCAGAATAATGAAAAACTGTTTTTT. Amino acids: CASSSQNNEKLFF.